This T cell receptor (beta chain) was identified during a study of T cell changes during pregnancy in multiple sclerosis. Germline CDR1 reads SGHRS; CDR2 reads YFSETQ. CDR3 length equals 14 residues. With 4 bases clipped from V and 5 bases from J, the junction kept 7 bases outside the gene matches. The data were produced by immunoSEQ multiplex PCR, yet TCRdb's version contains in-frame clones alone and is incomplete. Counted here are tens of thousands of clones, around 90% occurring once; the ten biggest clones make up approximately 2%. Sequences were derived from CD4+ T cells from peripheral blood mononuclear cells, sampled after pregnancy. The V and J genes are TRBV5-1 and TRBJ2-7; 9 bases are shared with TRBD1. The origin of this receptor is a female donor in good health, enrolled as a control in a pregnancy study. The CDR3 nucleotides are TGCGCCAGCAGCGGTAACAGGGGGCTAAACGAGCAGTACTTC. It encodes CASSGNRGLNEQYF.